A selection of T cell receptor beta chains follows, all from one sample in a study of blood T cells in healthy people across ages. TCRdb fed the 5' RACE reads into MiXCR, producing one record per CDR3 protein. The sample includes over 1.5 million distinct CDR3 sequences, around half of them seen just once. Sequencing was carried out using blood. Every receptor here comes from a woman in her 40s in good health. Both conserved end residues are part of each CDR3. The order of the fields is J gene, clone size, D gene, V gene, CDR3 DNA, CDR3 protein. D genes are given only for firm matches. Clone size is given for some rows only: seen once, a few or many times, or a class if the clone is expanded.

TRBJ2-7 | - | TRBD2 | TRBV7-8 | TGTACCAGCAGCTTAGCGGGGGTAATGGGCGAGCAGTACTTC | CTSSLAGVMGEQYF
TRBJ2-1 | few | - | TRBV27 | TGTGCCAGCAGTTTAGCTCGGGCAGACAATGAGCAGTTCTTC | CASSLARADNEQFF
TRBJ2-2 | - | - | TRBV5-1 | TGCGCCAGCAGCTTGAGCCAGCAGAACACCGGGGAGCTGTTTTTT | CASSLSQQNTGELFF
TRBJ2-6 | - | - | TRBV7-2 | TGTGCCAGCAGCTCGGACGGTGCCTCTGGGGCCAACGTCCTGACTTTC | CASSSDGASGANVLTF
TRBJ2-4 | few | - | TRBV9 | TGTGCCAGCAGCGCCCAGGACGACATTCAGTACTTC | CASSAQDDIQYF
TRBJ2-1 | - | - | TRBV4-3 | TGCGCCAGCAGCCAGCAACGACAGGGTCTAGCGTACAATGAGCAGTTCTTC | CASSQQRQGLAYNEQFF
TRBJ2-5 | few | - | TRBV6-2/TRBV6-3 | TGTGCCAGCAGTTACCCGAGGACAGAGGGGACCCAGTACTTC | CASSYPRTEGTQYF
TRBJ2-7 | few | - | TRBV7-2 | TGTGCCAGCAGCTTAAGGTTGGCAGGGGTCGAGCAGTACTTC | CASSLRLAGVEQYF
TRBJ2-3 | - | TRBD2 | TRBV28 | TGTGCCAGCTTTCCGGGGGGGCCTGGTACGCAGTATTTT | CASFPGGPGTQYF
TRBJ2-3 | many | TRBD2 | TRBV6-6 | TGTGCCAGCAGGGGACTAGCGGGGGGGTCCACAGATACGCAGTATTTT | CASRGLAGGSTDTQYF
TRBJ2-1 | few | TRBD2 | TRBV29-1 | TGCAGCATAAAACTTGGGACTAGCGGGGAAGGGTCCTACAATGAGCAGTTCTTC | CSIKLGTSGEGSYNEQFF
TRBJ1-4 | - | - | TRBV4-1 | TGCGCCAGCAGCCAGGCTCCAGGGCAGCGGAATGAAAAACTGTTTTTT | CASSQAPGQRNEKLFF
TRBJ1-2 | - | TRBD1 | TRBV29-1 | TGCAGCGTAGACAGGGCCCGGGGGGGCTACACCTTC | CSVDRARGGYTF
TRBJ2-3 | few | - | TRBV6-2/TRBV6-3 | TGTGCCAGCAGCTACCTCGCGGGGGCGTTCGCAGATACGCAGTATTTT | CASSYLAGAFADTQYF
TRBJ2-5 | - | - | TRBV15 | TGTGCCACCAGGGATGGGGGAGCGGGAGAGACCCAGTACTTC | CATRDGGAGETQYF
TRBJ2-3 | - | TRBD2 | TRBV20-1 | TGCAGTGCTAGGAGAGCATTGACTAGCGGGGGTGGAGATACGCAGTATTTT | CSARRALTSGGGDTQYF
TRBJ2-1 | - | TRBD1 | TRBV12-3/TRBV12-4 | TGTGCCAGCAGACTAGACAGGGGGGGAAATGCGCAGTTCTTC | CASRLDRGGNAQFF
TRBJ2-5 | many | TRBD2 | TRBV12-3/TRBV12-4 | TGTGCCAGCAGTTTCGGCGGGGGGTACCAAGAGACCCAGTACTTC | CASSFGGGYQETQYF
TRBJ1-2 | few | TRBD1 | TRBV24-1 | TGTGCCACCAGCCGGACAGGGGGCGAGGCGAACTATGGCTACACCTTC | CATSRTGGEANYGYTF
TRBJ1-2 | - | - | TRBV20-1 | TGCAGTGCTGCCTTTGGGAGTAACTATGGCTACACCTTC | CSAAFGSNYGYTF
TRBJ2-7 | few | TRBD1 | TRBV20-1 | TGCAGTGCTACAAGGACAGGGAGTCCCGAGCAGTACTTC | CSATRTGSPEQYF
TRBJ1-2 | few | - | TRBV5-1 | TGCGCCAGCAGCTTGATCCACCTGGGACTTAACTATGGCTACACCTTC | CASSLIHLGLNYGYTF
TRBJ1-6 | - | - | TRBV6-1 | TGTGCCAGCAGTGTTACTCAAGGCGATTCACCCCTCCACTTT | CASSVTQGDSPLHF
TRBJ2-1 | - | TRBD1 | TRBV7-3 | TGTGCCAGCAGCTTCCGGAACAGGGGATTCAATGAGCAGTTCTTC | CASSFRNRGFNEQFF
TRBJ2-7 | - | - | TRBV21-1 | TGTGCCAGCAGCAAATTCACTCCGGACAGGGAAAACGAGCAGTACTTC | CASSKFTPDRENEQYF
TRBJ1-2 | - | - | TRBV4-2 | TGTGCCAGCAGCCAAGTTACACAGGGTGACTATGGCTACACCTTC | CASSQVTQGDYGYTF
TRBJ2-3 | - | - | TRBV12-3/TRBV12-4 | TGTGCCAGCACCCTTCGGGGACTGATTGAAGATATGCAGTATTTT | CASTLRGLIEDMQYF
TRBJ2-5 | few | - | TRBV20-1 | TGCAGTGCTAGAGGGATCCAAGAGACCCAGTACTTC | CSARGIQETQYF
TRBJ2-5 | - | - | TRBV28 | TGTGCCAGCAGTTTACCTCCCACAGAGAGAGAGACCCAGTACTTC | CASSLPPTERETQYF
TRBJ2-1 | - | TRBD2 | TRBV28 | TGTGCCAGCAGGTTAGCGGGGGGCCCCTCCAATGAGCAGTTCTTC | CASRLAGGPSNEQFF
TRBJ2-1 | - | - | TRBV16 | TGTGCCAGCAGCCCCGAAGGGGATCGTAATGAGCAGTTCTTC | CASSPEGDRNEQFF